A selection of T cell receptor beta chains follows, all from one sample in a study of blood T cell repertoires in COVID-19. Profiling relied on immunoSEQ multiplex PCR, and the TCRdb table lists in-frame clones only, not all of them. The sample gives about 280,000 clones, almost 85% of which show up once; 4% to 6% is in the top ten. The source material was peripheral blood. All receptors derive from a man aged 50-59 years with active or convalescent COVID-19. Both conserved end residues are part of each CDR3. The order of the fields is CDR3 DNA, CDR3 protein, V gene, clone size, D gene, J gene. D genes are given only for firm matches. The listing skips clone size in some rows; elsewhere it reads once, few, many or a size class.

TGTGCCAGCAGACCTCGGGGGGAGGGGAGGTCACCCCTCCACTTT	CASRPRGEGRSPLHF	TRBV6-1	-	-	TRBJ1-6
TGTGCCAGCAGCTTGCGAAACGGACAGGGCACTGAGCAGTTCTTC	CASSLRNGQGTEQFF	TRBV5-5	-	TRBD1	TRBJ2-1
TGTGCCAGCAGCCAAGCAGGGGGAAACACCATATATTTT	CASSQAGGNTIYF	TRBV3-1/TRBV3-2	-	-	TRBJ1-3
TGTGCCAGCAGGGAAGGGGGCACTGAAGCTTTCTTT	CASREGGTEAFF	TRBV27	-	-	TRBJ1-1
TGCAGTGCTAGTGGCGGCGGGAGTTACAATGAGCAGTTCTTC	CSASGGGSYNEQFF	TRBV20-1	-	TRBD2	TRBJ2-1
TGTGCCAGCAGCCCGGGACTTAACACCGGGGAGCTGTTTTTT	CASSPGLNTGELFF	TRBV7-3	-	-	TRBJ2-2
TGTGCCAGCAGCCCCGGGGCGGGAGGGCTTCCCGGGGAGCTGTTTTTT	CASSPGAGGLPGELFF	TRBV9	-	TRBD2	TRBJ2-2
TGTGCCAGCTCACCTTGGGAACAGCGGGATCAGCCCCAGCATTTT	CASSPWEQRDQPQHF	TRBV18	few	-	TRBJ1-5
TGTGCCACCCGAGGTGTCGGGGAAAAATATAGCATCTCTGGGGCCAACGTCCTGACTTTC	CATRGVGEKYSISGANVLTF	TRBV19	once	-	TRBJ2-6
TGTGCCAGCAGCCTCATGGGGGACTCCTCTGGGGCCAACGTCCTGACTTTC	CASSLMGDSSGANVLTF	TRBV9	-	-	TRBJ2-6
TGTGCCAGCAGCCAAGGTCAGGGAAACACCGGGGAGCTGTTTTTT	CASSQGQGNTGELFF	TRBV3-1/TRBV3-2	-	-	TRBJ2-2
TGTGCAAGTCGCTTCCGGGGAGACTATCTCACAGATACGCAGTATTTT	CASRFRGDYLTDTQYF	TRBV12-2	-	-	TRBJ2-3
TGTGCCAGCAGCGTAGGAGGCAGGGTGGGGAATGAGCAGTTCTTC	CASSVGGRVGNEQFF	TRBV9	-	-	TRBJ2-1
TGTGCCTGGGGGTGGCTCGTGGGGGCCCCCTCTGGAAACACCATATATTTT	CAWGWLVGAPSGNTIYF	TRBV30	-	-	TRBJ1-3
TGTGCCAGCAGTGACGGTCCTACCGGGGAGCTGTTTTTT	CASSDGPTGELFF	TRBV6-1	-	-	TRBJ2-2
TGTGCCACCAGTGATTCGGGTCGGACTAGCGTCTCCGAGCAGTACTTC	CATSDSGRTSVSEQYF	TRBV24-1	-	TRBD2	TRBJ2-7
TGTGCCAGTAGTCCGCGGGAGGGCCAGAACACCGGGGAGCTGTTTTTT	CASSPREGQNTGELFF	TRBV19	-	TRBD2	TRBJ2-2
TGTGCCATCGCCCGGGGAGATGGCTACACCTTC	CAIARGDGYTF	TRBV10-3	-	-	TRBJ1-2
TGTGCCAGCAGCCCCCCGGGAGATACGCAGTATTTT	CASSPPGDTQYF	TRBV7-9	-	-	TRBJ2-3
TGTGCCAGCAGCGCCGAAGTGGTCAGGGGGTCTGGCTACACCTTC	CASSAEVVRGSGYTF	TRBV9	-	TRBD1	TRBJ1-2
TGTGCCTGGAGTGTCCCGGGGAGGGCTGGCTCACCCCTCCACTTT	CAWSVPGRAGSPLHF	TRBV30	-	-	TRBJ1-6
TGTGCCAGCAGTCCCTCCCCAGGTGAAGCTTTCTTT	CASSPSPGEAFF	TRBV7-6	-	-	TRBJ1-1
TGTGCCAGCAGAGGACTAGCGGGGGCCTACGAGCAGTACTTC	CASRGLAGAYEQYF	TRBV6-5	-	TRBD2	TRBJ2-7
TGCGCCAGCAGCCCCTTGGGACAGAACTATGGCTACACCTTC	CASSPLGQNYGYTF	TRBV5-1	-	TRBD1	TRBJ1-2
TGCAGCGTCACTAGCGGGAGCGCAGATACGCAGTATTTT	CSVTSGSADTQYF	TRBV29-1	-	TRBD2	TRBJ2-3
TGTGCCAGCAGCCGAGGACAGGGGGGAGGGAACACTGAAGCTTTCTTT	CASSRGQGGGNTEAFF	TRBV3-1/TRBV3-2	few	TRBD1	TRBJ1-1